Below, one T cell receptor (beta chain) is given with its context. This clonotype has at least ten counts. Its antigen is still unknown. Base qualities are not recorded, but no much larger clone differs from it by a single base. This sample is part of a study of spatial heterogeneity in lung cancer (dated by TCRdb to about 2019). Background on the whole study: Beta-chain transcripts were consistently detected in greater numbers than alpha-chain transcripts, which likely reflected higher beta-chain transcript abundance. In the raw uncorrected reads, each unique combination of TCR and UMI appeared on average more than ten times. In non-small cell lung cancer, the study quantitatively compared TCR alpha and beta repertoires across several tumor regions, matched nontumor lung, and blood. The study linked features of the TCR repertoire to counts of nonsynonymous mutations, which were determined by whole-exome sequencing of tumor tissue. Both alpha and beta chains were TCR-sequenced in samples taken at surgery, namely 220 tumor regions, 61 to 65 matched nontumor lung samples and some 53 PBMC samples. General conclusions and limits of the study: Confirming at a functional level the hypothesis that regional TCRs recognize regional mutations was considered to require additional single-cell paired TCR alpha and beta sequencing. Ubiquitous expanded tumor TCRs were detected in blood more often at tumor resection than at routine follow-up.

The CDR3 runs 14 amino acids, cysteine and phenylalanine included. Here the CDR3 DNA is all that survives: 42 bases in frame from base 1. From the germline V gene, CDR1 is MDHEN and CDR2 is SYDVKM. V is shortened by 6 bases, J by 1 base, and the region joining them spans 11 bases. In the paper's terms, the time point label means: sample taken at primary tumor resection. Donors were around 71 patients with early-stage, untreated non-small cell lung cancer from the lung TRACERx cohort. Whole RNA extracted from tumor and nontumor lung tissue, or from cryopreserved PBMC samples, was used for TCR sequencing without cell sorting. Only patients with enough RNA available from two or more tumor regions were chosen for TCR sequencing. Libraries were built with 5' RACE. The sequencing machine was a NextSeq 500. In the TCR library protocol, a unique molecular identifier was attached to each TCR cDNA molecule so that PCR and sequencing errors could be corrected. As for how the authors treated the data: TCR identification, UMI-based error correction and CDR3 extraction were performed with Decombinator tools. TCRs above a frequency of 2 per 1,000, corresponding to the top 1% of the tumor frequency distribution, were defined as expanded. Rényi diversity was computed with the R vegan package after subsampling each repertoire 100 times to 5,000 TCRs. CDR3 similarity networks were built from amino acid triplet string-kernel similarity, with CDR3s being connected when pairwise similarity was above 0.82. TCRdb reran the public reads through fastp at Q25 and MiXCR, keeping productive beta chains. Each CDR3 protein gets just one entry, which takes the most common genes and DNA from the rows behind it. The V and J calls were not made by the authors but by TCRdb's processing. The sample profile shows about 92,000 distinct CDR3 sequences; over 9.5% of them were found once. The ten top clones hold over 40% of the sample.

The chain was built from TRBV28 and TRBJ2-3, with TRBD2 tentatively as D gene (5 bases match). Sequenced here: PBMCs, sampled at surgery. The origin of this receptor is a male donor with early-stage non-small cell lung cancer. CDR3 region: CASSERPGTDTQYF. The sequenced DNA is TGTGCCAGCAGCGAGCGGCCTGGCACAGATACGCAGTATTTT.